The next 27 T cell receptor beta chains were all read from a single sample in a study of blood T cell repertoires in COVID-19. Using immunoSEQ multiplex PCR, the repertoire was profiled, and TCRdb retains in-frame clones only, with some absent. The sample has 190,000 or so clones; about 93% are singletons. Material: peripheral blood. These receptors were obtained from a man aged 25-40 years with COVID-19, enrolled during active disease.

V gene TRBV7-6 combines with J gene TRBJ1-6; D unresolved. Looked up from germline, CDR1 is SGHVS and CDR2 is FNYEAQ. The ends were cut back, 0 bases at V and 3 bases at J, with 9 bases in the middle. The CDR3 contains 16 residues. CDR3 in DNA: TGTGCCAGCAGCTTAGCTGACGGGAGCTATAATTCACCCCTCCACTTT. This translates into CASSLADGSYNSPLHF.

The chain is built from TRBV6-6 and TRBJ1-3; the D gene is possibly TRBD1 (5 bases). CDR1 is MNHNY, CDR2 SVGAGI, per germline (reference sequence). This CDR3 is built from 14 residues. Between the trimmed V and J ends, which lost 2 bases and 3 bases, there was a span of 8 bases. The CDR3 reads CASSYGQGGNTIYF. CDR3 in DNA: TGTGCCAGCAGTTACGGGCAGGGTGGAAACACCATATATTTT.

The chain combines TRBV10-1 with TRBJ2-5; 7 nucleotides line up with TRBD1. The trim removed 8 bases at V and 5 bases at J, leaving 8 bases unmatched. The CDR3 is made up of 13 amino acids. Germline values: CDR1 WNHNN, CDR2 SYGVQD (reference sequence). The CDR3: CASSEGALETQYF. DNA of the CDR3: TGCGCCAGCTCCGAGGGGGCTTTGGAGACCCAGTACTTC.

The chain combines TRBV19 with TRBJ1-1, with TRBD1 as a possible D gene (5 bases). Germline V CDR1 and CDR2: LNHDA, SQIVND (reference sequence). The germline V and J ends were trimmed by 6 bases and 5 bases, with 19 bases remaining between them. There are 15 residues in the CDR3. CDR3 coding DNA: TGTGCCAGTAGCGCCCTGGGGGGAGTGATGACTGAAGCTTTCTTT. It specifies CASSALGGVMTEAFF.

The V call is TRBV6-5, the J call TRBJ2-7; 7 nucleotides line up with TRBD1. The trim removed 2 bases at V and 2 bases at J, leaving 6 bases unmatched. The CDR3 has 15 amino acids. Germline V gives CDR1 MNHEY, CDR2 SVGAGI. This CDR3 is CASSYGQGVTYEQYF. For the CDR3, the DNA is TGTGCCAGCAGTTACGGGCAGGGGGTAACCTACGAGCAGTACTTC.

The rearrangement links TRBV30 to TRBJ2-1, with no clear D. The germline V gene encodes CDR1 GTSNPN and CDR2 SVGIG (reference sequence). The CDR3 has 12 amino acids. The V end was cut by 1 base, the J end by 7 bases, with 8 bases between. The CDR3 here is CAWSAYINEQFF. In DNA form, the CDR3 reads TGTGCCTGGAGTGCGTATATTAATGAGCAGTTCTTC.

The J gene is TRBJ1-2, the V gene TRBV3-1 (or the pseudogene TRBV3-2), with TRBD1 matching over 7 bases. CDR1 and CDR2 (germline): LGHDT, YNNKEL (reference sequence). The V gene end was trimmed by 6 bases and the J gene end by 8 bases; junction bases not matched to a gene: 9. This CDR3 comprises 13 residues. The CDR3 DNA follows: TGTGCCAGCAGGCAACAGGGGTCGTGGGGCTACACCTTC. Its protein product is CASRQQGSWGYTF.

This clone was seen only once. The chain employs TRBV30 and TRBJ1-1; the D is unclear. Trimming removed 0 bases from V and 8 bases from J, with 10 bases in between. The CDR3 totals 12 residues. Looked up from germline, CDR1 is GTSNPN and CDR2 is SVGIG (reference sequence). In DNA form, the CDR3 reads TGTGCCTGGAGTGTACAGAGAGGGGAAGCTTTCTTT. Translation: CAWSVQRGEAFF.

V is TRBV11-2 and J is TRBJ2-7; D unclear. CDR3 length equals 12 residues. Germline CDR1 SGHAT, CDR2 FQNNGV. Trimming stripped 3 bases from V and 3 bases from J, with 6 bases between. The CDR3 sequence: CASSFNSYEQYF. The CDR3 DNA reads TGTGCCAGCAGCTTTAACAGCTACGAGCAGTACTTC. The full variable domain, with the rest looked up from reference TRBV11-2 and TRBJ2-7, is EAGVAQSPRYKIIEKRQSVAFWCNPISGHATLYWYQQILGQGPKLLIQFQNNGVVDDSQLPKDRFSAERLKGVDSTLKIQPAKLEDSAVYLCASSFNSYEQYFGPGTRLTVT.

The gene calls are TRBV30 and TRBJ2-7; D may be TRBD2 (7 bases). The CDR3 is 12 amino acids. V lost 5 bases and J lost 7, with 15 bases in between. Per the germline V gene, CDR1 is GTSNPN and CDR2 is SVGIG (reference sequence). Written as DNA, the CDR3 is TGTGCCTGGGCCAAAGGGGGGGGTGAGCAGTACTTC. It translates to CAWAKGGGEQYF.

This chain joins TRBV11-2 and TRBJ2-7, with a tentative D call TRBD2 (5 bases). The CDR3 runs 12 residues. Trimming took 6 bases from V and 6 from J, leaving 12 bases between them. Germline V CDR1 and CDR2: SGHAT, FQNNGV. The CDR3 region has the DNA TGTGCCAGCAGACCAAGCGGAGGCGAGCAGTACTTC. This sequence encodes CASRPSGGEQYF.

Only one count was recorded for this clone. The chain couples TRBV4-1 to TRBJ1-5, with 8 bases lining up with TRBD1. This CDR3 has 18 amino acids. Germline V gives CDR1 MGHRA, CDR2 YSYEKL. Unmatched junction bases numbered 7, after V lost 0 bases and J lost 0 bases. In nucleotides, the CDR3 is TGCGCCAGCAGCCAAGAGATCAGGACAGGGTATAGCAATCAGCCCCAGCATTTT. Protein product: CASSQEIRTGYSNQPQHF.

The chain recombines TRBV9 with TRBJ1-1; possibly TRBD1 for D (5 bases). The germline V gene encodes CDR1 SGDLS and CDR2 YYNGEE. The CDR3 extends over 14 amino acids. Trimming removed 3 bases at V and 1 base at J, with 10 bases between. The CDR3 region is CASSATDENTEAFF. CDR3 bases: TGTGCCAGCAGCGCGACAGACGAGAACACTGAAGCTTTCTTT.

The rearrangement links TRBV27 to TRBJ1-2; 8 bases agree with TRBD1. CDR3 size: 15 residues. V gave up 3 bases and J gave up 8 bases; unmatched junction bases: 11. The germline V gene encodes CDR1 MNHEY and CDR2 SMNVEV (reference sequence). CDR3 coding DNA: TGTGCCAGCAGTTTGGCGATGGACAGGGTTGGAGGCTACACCTTC. Protein sequence: CASSLAMDRVGGYTF.

The V call is TRBV15, the J call TRBJ2-3, with 9 bases that match TRBD2. The length of the CDR3 is 15 residues. The germline V gene has CDR1 LNHNV and CDR2 YYDKDF (reference sequence). With V trimmed by 6 bases and J by 6 bases, 10 bases remained unmatched. The CDR3 DNA is TGTGCCACCAGAGAAAGGCGGGGGGGCCGGGATACGCAGTATTTT. Translated: CATRERRGGRDTQYF.

The chain employs TRBV10-3 and TRBJ1-5; no clear D. V dropped 8 bases and J dropped 3 bases, with 11 bases sitting between them. Germline loops: CDR1 ENHRY, CDR2 SYGVKD. The CDR3 length is 13 residues. The CDR3 DNA is TGTGCCATCGCGAGGGAATACAATCAGCCCCAGCATTTT. It is translated as CAIAREYNQPQHF.

This clone is a singleton in its sample. The chain employs TRBV5-5 and TRBJ2-3, with 11 nucleotides matching TRBD2. The CDR3 covers 20 residues. The J segment lost 6 bases and the V segment lost 0 bases, leaving 18 bases of the junction unmatched. Germline loops: CDR1 SGHKS, CDR2 YYEKEE (reference sequence). CDR3 sequence: CASSLGSGGQTSGVVDTQYF. CDR3 bases: TGTGCCAGCAGCTTGGGTTCAGGGGGCCAGACTAGCGGGGTGGTGGATACGCAGTATTTT.

The count of this clone is one. The chain combines TRBV4-1 with TRBJ1-2; D call uncertain. The CDR3 runs 14 residues. The germline V gene encodes CDR1 MGHRA and CDR2 YSYEKL. With 1 base removed from V and 4 bases from J, the gap between germline ends came to 10 bases. In DNA, the CDR3 is TGCGCCAGCAGCCAAGCGGGTCATGTCTATGGCTACACCTTC. It translates to CASSQAGHVYGYTF.

This chain links TRBV12-3 or TRBV12-4 with TRBJ2-5; D is ambiguous. There are 13 residues in the CDR3. Trimming pared 6 bases from V and 0 bases from J, leaving 8 bases between. CDR3: CASRDDYQETQYF. As DNA, the CDR3 is TGTGCCAGCAGGGATGACTACCAAGAGACCCAGTACTTC.

The V call is TRBV4-1, the J call TRBJ1-1; possibly TRBD1 for D (5 bases). CDR3 length equals 17 residues. CDR1 is MGHRA and CDR2 is YSYEKL in the germline V gene. Trimming shortened V by 3 bases and J by 2 bases, and 19 bases separated the two germline ends. DNA of the CDR3: TGCGCCAGCAGCCAGACGACAGATCCTAACCGCAACACTGAAGCTTTCTTT. Translating it yields CASSQTTDPNRNTEAFF.

The chain recombines TRBV5-1 with TRBJ2-3; D perhaps matches TRBD1 (5 bases). The CDR3 consists of 15 residues. Germline V gene lookup returns CDR1 SGHRS and CDR2 YFSETQ. V was cut by 0 bases and J by 5 bases, with 13 bases left in between. The CDR3 region has the DNA TGCGCCAGCAGCTTGGCCGAAAGACAGCTAGATACGCAGTATTTT. It codes for CASSLAERQLDTQYF.

The chain links TRBV5-1 to TRBJ1-3; 8 nucleotides align to TRBD1. CDR1 and CDR2 from the germline V gene are SGHRS and YFSETQ. V shed 4 bases, J shed 3 bases, and the junction held 6 bases outside the gene matches. The CDR3 length is 15 residues. CDR3 nucleotide sequence: TGCGCCAGCAGCCCGACAGGGGAGGGTGGAAACACCATATATTTT. It codes for CASSPTGEGGNTIYF.

The rearrangement joins TRBV12-3 or TRBV12-4 to TRBJ2-5; D gene uncertain. V was shortened by 5 bases and J by 2 bases, with 6 bases between the two germline ends. The CDR3 covers 12 residues. CDR3 region: CASSRQQETQYF. In nucleotides, the CDR3 is TGTGCCAGCAGTCGACAACAAGAGACCCAGTACTTC.

The chain has TRBV18 and TRBJ2-7, with D perhaps matching TRBD2 (7 bases). From germline, CDR1 is KGHSH and CDR2 LQKENI. Trimming left V 3 bases short and J 7 bases short, with 16 bases between. The CDR3 runs to 14 residues. CDR3 bases: TGTGCCAGCTCACCGGGCGGGGGCACGGGAGAGCAGTACTTC. Protein sequence: CASSPGGGTGEQYF.

The chain is built from TRBV2 and TRBJ1-2; TRBD1 matches 10 bases. Per the germline V gene, CDR1 is SNHLY and CDR2 is FYNNEI. The V and J ends lost 7 bases and 7 bases, in that order; junction bases with no gene match: 9. The length of the CDR3 is 14 residues. In DNA form, the CDR3 reads TGTGCCAGCAACCCAGACAGGGGGCGTTCTGGCTACACCTTC. Translation: CASNPDRGRSGYTF.

The rearrangement joins TRBV12-3 or TRBV12-4 to TRBJ2-3; D is perhaps TRBD2 (5 bases). This CDR3 is 13 amino acids long. V was pared by 6 bases and J by 4 bases, with 11 bases between. CDR3 sequence: CASRILAADTQYF. CDR3 in DNA: TGTGCCAGCAGAATCCTAGCTGCAGATACGCAGTATTTT.

This clone has just one count. The CDR3, as DNA: TGTGCCTGGAGTGAAGGGGGCTATGGCTACACCTTC. This gives the protein CAWSEGGYGYTF. V usage is TRBV30 and J usage is TRBJ1-2, with a weak D call TRBD1 (6 bases). V was pared by 1 base and J by 4 bases, with 7 bases between. Germline V gives CDR1 GTSNPN, CDR2 SVGIG (reference sequence). The CDR3 consists of 12 residues.